The present entry profiles one TCR beta chain with its context. The source of the sample is a study of blood T cell repertoires in COVID-19. Study as a whole: COVID-19 samples, acute and convalescent, were from the United States, Italy and Spain.

Per the original data handling: Researchers report that nucleated cell counts were estimated from reference gene primer amplification. Produced via immunoSEQ multiplex PCR; TCRdb's table is partial and in-frame only. That table is the source of V, J and clone size, and D and trimming were worked out from the DNA. The table lists tens of thousands of clones, 82% of them singletons, with around 4% in the top ten. CDR1 and CDR2 (germline): MGHRA, YSYEKL. The ends were cut back, 0 bases at V and 7 bases at J, with 15 bases in the middle. The CDR3 loop spans 15 amino acids. Sequencing was carried out using peripheral blood. The receptor was derived from a woman aged 60-75 years with acute or convalescent COVID-19. The rearrangement uses TRBV4-1 and TRBJ2-5, with no clear D. CDR3 nucleotide sequence: TGCGCCAGCAGCCAAGATTTTGGCGGCCCTCTGACCCAGTACTTC. Translating it yields CASSQDFGGPLTQYF.